A single sample is the source of the 32 T cell receptor beta chains below, sequenced in a study of blood T cell repertoires in COVID-19. Sequencing used immunoSEQ multiplex PCR; TCRdb keeps in-frame clones, though not all of them. Among around 340,000 clones listed, about nine tenths were seen once. The sample comprised PBMCs or T cells enriched from blood (not recorded which). All receptors derive from a woman aged 30 to 39 who had been exposed to COVID-19.

The V call is TRBV19, the J call TRBJ2-5; the D is unclear. The CDR3 is 13 amino acids. Trimming removed 5 bases at V and 5 bases at J, with 12 bases between. From germline, CDR1 is LNHDA and CDR2 SQIVND (reference sequence). The CDR3 nucleotides are TGTGCCAGTAGTTGGGTATTACAGGAGACCCAGTACTTC. Amino acids: CASSWVLQETQYF.

The chain joins TRBV6-6 to TRBJ1-4, with TRBD1 matching 7 bases. Trimming cost V 4 bases and J 7 bases; bases outside gene matches: 9. Looked up from germline, CDR1 is MNHNY and CDR2 is SVGAGI (reference sequence). The CDR3 contains 15 residues. CDR3 protein: CASSSQGGQVEKLFF. CDR3 DNA sequence: TGTGCCAGCAGTTCCCAAGGGGGCCAAGTTGAAAAACTGTTTTTT.

V is TRBV7-2 and J is TRBJ2-7; the D gene is possibly TRBD2 (6 bases). Germline V gives CDR1 SGHTA, CDR2 FQGNSA. V was cut by 3 bases and J by 0 bases, with 12 bases left in between. CDR3 length: 15 amino acids. In nucleotides, the CDR3 is TGTGCCAGCAGCTTTAGCGGAGCTAGCTCCTACGAGCAGTACTTC. Translation gives CASSFSGASSYEQYF.

This chain links TRBV19 with TRBJ1-5, with D unclear. The CDR3 is 12 residues long. Germline V gene data show CDR1 as LNHDA and CDR2 as SQIVND (reference sequence). V was pared by 7 bases and J by 5 bases, with 9 bases between. The CDR3 sequence: CASTGLDQPQHF. For the CDR3, the DNA is TGTGCCAGTACGGGGTTGGATCAGCCCCAGCATTTT.

The chain uses TRBV28 and TRBJ2-7, with D possibly being TRBD2 (6 bases). V gave up 4 bases and J gave up 4 bases, with 8 bases separating them. The CDR3 totals 12 residues. Germline CDR1 is MDHEN and CDR2 is SYDVKM. The CDR3 nucleotides read TGTGCCAGCAGTTATCGGGGGTACGAGCAGTACTTC. It yields the protein CASSYRGYEQYF.

J is TRBJ1-2 and V is TRBV10-3, with 8 bases matching TRBD1. The germline V gene encodes CDR1 ENHRY and CDR2 SYGVKD. Trimming took 9 bases from V and 8 from J; bases not matched to a gene: 5. CDR3 length equals 11 residues. Written as DNA, the CDR3 is TGTGCCATTTTTACAGGGGGAGGCTACACCTTC. Amino acids: CAIFTGGGYTF.

This chain links TRBV21-1 with TRBJ2-2; the table's D call, TRBD2, has no DNA check behind it. TRBV21-1 is a pseudogene segment. This CDR3 region has 17 residues. The CDR3 bases are TGTGCCAGCAGTGCGTTGGCGGGAGGGCCAGACACCGGGGAGCTGTTTTTT. Translating gives CASSALAGGPDTGELFF.

The chain combines TRBV24-1 with TRBJ2-5, with 7 bases lining up with TRBD2. The CDR3 runs 15 residues. V dropped 1 base and J dropped 5; count of bases not matched to a gene: 6. Germline V gene data show CDR1 as KGHDR and CDR2 as SFDVKD. The CDR3 loop is CATSDFTSARETQYF. For the CDR3, the DNA is TGTGCCACCAGTGATTTTACTAGCGCCCGGGAGACCCAGTACTTC.

This rearrangement joins TRBV5-1 to TRBJ1-3, with 11 bases aligning to TRBD1. The CDR3 contains 15 residues. The V and J ends lost 0 bases and 8 bases, in that order; junction bases with no gene match: 4. Germline CDR1 SGHRS, CDR2 YFSETQ. CDR3 residues: CASSLAGQGAYTIYF. CDR3 sequence (DNA): TGCGCCAGCAGCTTGGCTGGACAGGGGGCCTACACCATATATTTT.

This chain uses TRBV5-1 with TRBJ2-1, with 7 bases that match TRBD2. The CDR3 contains 15 residues. CDR1 and CDR2 from the germline V gene are SGHRS and YFSETQ. V shed 0 bases and J 9 bases; nucleotides not matched to a gene: 9. Here the CDR3 DNA reads TGCGCCAGCAGCTTGGGAGCGGGGACTACAGGTGAGCAGTTCTTC. Its translation: CASSLGAGTTGEQFF.

The V call is TRBV5-1, the J call TRBJ2-7; TRBD2 matches at 9 bases. The CDR3 loop spans 16 amino acids. V lost 0 bases and J lost 5; bases outside the gene matches: 9. Germline V gene data show CDR1 as SGHRS and CDR2 as YFSETQ. CDR3: CASSLAGREGLHEQYF. For the CDR3, the DNA is TGCGCCAGCAGCTTGGCCGGGCGGGAGGGCTTGCACGAGCAGTACTTC.

The chain carries TRBV5-1 and TRBJ2-5; weak D call: TRBD1 (6 bases). Germline V gene data show CDR1 as SGHRS and CDR2 as YFSETQ. Trimming shortened V by 7 bases and J by 3 bases, and 16 bases separated the two germline ends. This CDR3 contains 14 residues. For the CDR3, the DNA is TGCGCCAGCTCCAGGCAGGGACAAGAAGAGACCCAGTACTTC. This gives the protein CASSRQGQEETQYF.

V and J are TRBV5-1 and TRBJ2-7; 9 nucleotides line up with TRBD1. Trimming took 4 bases from V and 5 from J; bases not matched to a gene: 10. The CDR3 is 15 residues long. Germline loops: CDR1 SGHRS, CDR2 YFSETQ. CDR3 protein: CASSLRTGVRHEQYF. Written as DNA, the CDR3 is TGCGCCAGCAGCCTGAGGACAGGGGTAAGGCACGAGCAGTACTTC.

The V gene is TRBV6-6, the J gene TRBJ1-5; D perhaps matches TRBD1 (5 bases). The CDR3 consists of 15 residues. Deletions cut 0 bases from V and 4 bases from J, with 10 bases between. Germline lookup yields CDR1 MNHNY and CDR2 SVGAGI (reference sequence). The CDR3 sequence: CASSYSIRGNQPQHF. CDR3 DNA sequence: TGTGCCAGCAGTTACTCGATTCGGGGGAATCAGCCCCAGCATTTT.

This clone was counted a single time. The V gene is TRBV25-1, the J gene TRBJ1-1, with D possibly TRBD1 on 5 matching bases. This CDR3 has 17 residues. Germline CDR1 and CDR2: MGHDK and SYGVNS. V lost 3 bases to trimming and J lost 0 bases, with 17 bases between them. CDR3 protein: CASSDFSTEPLNTEAFF. The CDR3 DNA follows: TGTGCCAGCAGTGATTTCTCGACAGAGCCTCTGAACACTGAAGCTTTCTTT.

The rearrangement uses TRBV11-3 and TRBJ2-5, with a weak D call TRBD2 (6 bases). The germline V gene encodes CDR1 SGHNT and CDR2 YENEEA. V lost 1 base to trimming and J lost 1 base, with 19 bases between them. The CDR3 is 18 residues long. CDR3 nucleotide sequence: TGTGCCAGCAGCTTAGGCCTCCGTCTAGCGCGAATCCAAGAGACCCAGTACTTC. It codes for CASSLGLRLARIQETQYF.

V and J are TRBV19 and TRBJ2-7, with a weak D call TRBD1 (5 bases). Trimming removed 5 bases at V and 1 base at J, with 12 bases between. Germline CDR1 and CDR2: LNHDA and SQIVND (reference sequence). The CDR3 has 14 amino acids. CDR3 residues: CASSRRGSSYEQYF. CDR3 nucleotides: TGTGCCAGTAGTCGAAGGGGATCATCCTACGAGCAGTACTTC. Full variable domain (outside the CDR3, taken from reference TRBV19 and TRBJ2-7): DGGITQSPKYLFRKEGQNVTLSCEQNLNHDAMYWYRQDPGQGLRLIYYSQIVNDFQKGDIAEGYSVSREKKESFPLTVTSAQKNPTAFYLCASSRRGSSYEQYFGPGTRLTVT.

The chain links TRBV2 to TRBJ2-7; D may be TRBD2 (6 bases). Trimming removed 11 bases at V and 0 bases at J, with 17 bases between. This CDR3 region has 14 residues. The germline CDR1 and CDR2 sequences are SNHLY and FYNNEI. CDR3 protein: CAAEPEGSSYEQYF. Here the CDR3 DNA reads TGTGCCGCCGAACCGGAGGGAAGCTCCTACGAGCAGTACTTC.

The rearrangement joins TRBV7-3 to TRBJ2-1; 15 nucleotides match TRBD2. Germline lookup yields CDR1 SGHTA and CDR2 FQGTGA. This CDR3 region has 20 residues. J was trimmed by 5 bases and V by 5 bases; bases with no gene match: 16. CDR3 nucleotides: TGTGCCAGCAGCGAAGGGGGACTAGCGGGAGGTGGGGTTTGGGACAATGAGCAGTTCTTC. Its translation: CASSEGGLAGGGVWDNEQFF.

The rearrangement links TRBV27 to TRBJ1-2; 10 positions match TRBD1. Germline V lookup: CDR1 MNHEY, CDR2 SMNVEV (reference sequence). Trimming removed 3 bases from V and 4 bases from J; junction bases left unmatched: 2. CDR3 length: 14 residues. Here the CDR3 DNA reads TGTGCCAGCAGTTTGGGACAGGGGACCTATGGCTACACCTTC. It codes for CASSLGQGTYGYTF.

The chain's CDR3 is CASSLAEKGFGSYNEQFF. The CDR3 bases are TGTGCCAGCAGCTTAGCCGAAAAGGGGTTCGGCTCCTACAATGAGCAGTTCTTC. J is TRBJ2-1 and V is TRBV11-3; TRBD1 is a possible D gene (5 bases). Deletions cut 1 base from V and 0 bases from J, with 16 bases between. Germline V lookup: CDR1 SGHNT, CDR2 YENEEA. The CDR3 totals 18 residues.

V is TRBV30 and J is TRBJ1-3; D uncertain. The germline V gene has CDR1 GTSNPN and CDR2 SVGIG (reference sequence). This CDR3 has 12 amino acids. Trimming stripped 3 bases from V and 2 bases from J, with 5 bases between. CDR3 coding DNA: TGTGCCTGGAGCGGGACTGGAAACACCATATATTTT. The encoded protein is CAWSGTGNTIYF.

The chain has TRBV11-3 and TRBJ2-7; D is possibly TRBD1 (6 bases). The germline V gene encodes CDR1 SGHNT and CDR2 YENEEA. This CDR3 region has 13 residues. Trimming removed 1 base at V and 6 bases at J, with 10 bases between. The CDR3 DNA sequence: TGTGCCAGCAGCTTAGCCACAGGGCGCGAGCAGTACTTC. Residues: CASSLATGREQYF. Supplemented by reference TRBV11-3 and TRBJ2-7, the full variable domain reads EAGVVQSPRYKIIEKKQPVAFWCNPISGHNTLYWYLQNLGQGPELLIRYENEEAVDDSQLPKDRFSAERLKGVDSTLKIQPAELGDSAVYLCASSLATGREQYFGPGTRLTVT.

This clone was observed a handful of times. This sequence joins TRBV19 and TRBJ2-5; TRBD2 might be the D (5 bases). V lost 7 bases and J lost 1, with 16 bases in between. CDR3 length: 15 amino acids. Germline V gene data show CDR1 as LNHDA and CDR2 as SQIVND (reference sequence). The DNA of the CDR3 is TGTGCCAGTAAAAGAAGCGGCTACACCCAAGAGACCCAGTACTTC. This encodes CASKRSGYTQETQYF.

J is TRBJ2-3 and V is TRBV5-4; tentatively, D is TRBD2 (5 bases). Germline assignment: CDR1 SGHNT and CDR2 YYREEE (reference sequence). Trimming removed 0 bases from V and 2 bases from J, with 10 bases in between. CDR3 length: 15 residues. CDR3 region: CASSLAPGDTDTQYF. In DNA, the CDR3 is TGTGCCAGCAGCTTGGCCCCCGGGGACACAGATACGCAGTATTTT.

CDR3 protein: CASRRQGMVAFF. CDR3 sequence (DNA): TGTGCCAGCAGGCGACAGGGTATGGTAGCTTTCTTT. The J gene is TRBJ1-1, the V gene TRBV28; 7 nucleotides agree with TRBD1. This CDR3 has 12 amino acids. CDR1 is MDHEN and CDR2 is SYDVKM in the germline V gene. V lost 6 bases and J lost 10; bases outside the gene matches: 8.

The rearrangement links TRBV6-1 to TRBJ1-2, with D maybe TRBD1 (6 bases). Germline loops: CDR1 MNHNS, CDR2 SASEGT. The CDR3 runs 15 residues. V was trimmed by 2 bases and J by 3 bases, leaving 13 bases between them. Written as DNA, the CDR3 is TGTGCCAGCAGTGAACCTGGACAGCGGTACTATGGCTACACCTTC. Amino acid sequence: CASSEPGQRYYGYTF.

The genes are TRBV5-1 and TRBJ2-1; 10 bases map to TRBD2. The CDR3 is 14 residues long. Unmatched junction bases numbered 4, after V lost 2 bases and J lost 8 bases. Germline loops: CDR1 SGHRS, CDR2 YFSETQ. CDR3 amino acids: CASSFQREGDEQFF. The CDR3, as DNA: TGCGCCAGCAGCTTCCAGCGGGAGGGTGATGAGCAGTTCTTC.

The J gene is TRBJ1-5, the V gene TRBV28, with D possibly TRBD1 on 5 matching bases. V was pared by 2 bases and J by 2 bases, with 7 bases between. The CDR3 extends over 14 amino acids. The V gene's germline CDR1 is MDHEN and CDR2 SYDVKM. This CDR3 is CASSLGAGNQPQHF. The CDR3 nucleotides are TGTGCCAGCAGTTTAGGGGCAGGCAATCAGCCCCAGCATTTT.

This clone was recorded only once. The rearrangement uses TRBV7-8 and TRBJ2-3; TRBD1 matches 7 bases. V was clipped by 0 bases and J by 6 bases; unmatched bases: 3. There are 14 residues in the CDR3. The germline gives CDR1 SGHVS, CDR2 FQNEAQ. CDR3 nucleotide sequence: TGTGCCAGCAGCTTAGCGAGGGGGCGGGATACGCAGTATTTT. The encoded protein is CASSLARGRDTQYF.

The chain uses TRBV28 and TRBJ2-1; TRBD2 aligns across 8 bases. The CDR3 has 15 residues. With V trimmed by 3 bases and J by 4 bases, 5 bases remained unmatched. Per germline, CDR1 MDHEN and CDR2 SYDVKM. In DNA, the CDR3 is TGTGCCAGCAGTTTTATAGCGGGGCCATACAATGAGCAGTTCTTC. Protein product: CASSFIAGPYNEQFF.

The chain has TRBV30 and TRBJ2-1; 11 bases fit TRBD2. CDR3 size: 14 residues. Germline V CDR1 and CDR2: GTSNPN, SVGIG (reference sequence). V dropped 5 bases and J dropped 4; count of bases not matched to a gene: 4. The CDR3 reads CAWQGTSGYNEQFF. Here the CDR3 DNA reads TGTGCCTGGCAGGGGACTAGCGGATACAATGAGCAGTTCTTC.